This entry features one T cell receptor beta chain sequence. Its antigen target is currently unknown. No qualities accompany the bases; no much larger clone lies one base away. Superscript III and a set of TRAV- and TRBV-specific primers were used to synthesize first-strand cDNA, so that both TCRalpha and TCRbeta chains were covered. TCRs were amplified with Phusion for 20 PCR cycles, with a constant-region primer paired with the adapter attached to the V primers. The isolated mRNA was amplified using the MessageAmp II aRNA Amplification Kit, with in vitro transcription performed for 16 hours at 37 degrees C. The Dynabeads mRNA DIRECT Purification Kit was used to isolate mRNA for TCR sequencing. Indexed Illumina adapters were added in a second Phusion PCR of 20 to 30 cycles, after which AMPure XP beads were used to purify the products. The study's processing was this. Custom Perl scripts pooled TCR sequences encoding the same protein, removed out-of-frame sequences and computed each clonotype's abundance. Any TCR sequence backed by just one read was left out of the analysis. The metrics used to describe the repertoires included Shannon entropy, Gini index, clonality, richness, and the frequency of TCRs shared between repertoires. The public reads were reanalyzed by TCRdb: fastp trimming at Q25, MiXCR alignment, in-frame beta chains only. Every entry covers one CDR3 protein and lists the most common genes and DNA from its rows. These V and J calls are TCRdb output, not the study's own analysis. The sample profile shows approximately 11,000 distinct CDR3 sequences; roughly 60% of them were found once. Of the sample, about 11% is held by the ten largest clones.

The data were taken from a study of low-dose radiotherapy and immunotherapy resistance in tumors (dated by TCRdb to 2021 to 2024). Study-level background: In Cohort 1, 0.5 Gy per fraction was delivered every 2 weeks, and a total PTV dose of 6.5 Gy was prescribed. The translational analysis covered eight patients: three from the first dose cohort and the first five from the second dose cohort. Patients took aspirin 300 mg orally once daily for four cycles, starting on cycle 1 day 1. Patients were given nivolumab as a 240 mg flat dose every two weeks and ipilimumab at 1 mg/kg every six weeks, with both drugs delivered intravenously. For Cohort 2, the dose was 1 Gy per fraction given every two weeks, adding up to 13 Gy in total across 26 weeks. Cyclophosphamide 200 mg/m2 was administered intravenously every two weeks, one day before each radiation and immunotherapy administration. Randomization of trial participants into treatment groups was not performed.

The donors took part in RACIN, a single-arm, phase I, dose-escalation trial that combined nivolumab, ipilimumab, aspirin, low-dose cyclophosphamide and low-dose radiotherapy. Eligible patients had advanced, TIL-negative solid tumors. Per the germline V gene (reference sequence), LGHDT is the CDR1 and YNNKEL is the CDR2. V loses 1 base of germline sequence and J loses 6 bases, and the interval between the two ends is 15 bases. The CDR3 contains 16 residues, cysteine and phenylalanine counted. Only CDR3 DNA is held: 48 bases, read in frame from base 1. The chain was built from TRBV3-1 and TRBJ2-2, with the D gene call left open. This clonotype was obtained from a human donor with advanced metastatic prostate, ovarian, gallbladder or colorectal cancer (not recorded which). This table probably holds off-target reads from a library built for another chain. The DNA reads TGTGCCAGCAGCCAAGGGCCCGGCACCCAAGCCGGGGAGCTGTTTTTT. This sequence encodes CASSQGPGTQAGELFF.